The subject of this entry is one T cell receptor beta chain. This entry is derived from a study of control samples from healthy donors and cancer patients. The CDR3 has 14 residues. Germline V gives CDR1 MNHNY, CDR2 SVGAGI (reference sequence). J lost 4 bases, V lost 3 bases, and 3 bases had no gene match. Repertoires were generated with immunoSEQ multiplex PCR, while TCRdb's copy carries only in-frame clones and drops some. This sample yields roughly 80,000 clones, of which nearly 90% are seen a single time; around 6% belongs to the top ten. The chain joins TRBV6-6 to TRBJ1-5; 7 nucleotides agree with TRBD1. The receptor was derived from a woman aged 50 to 60 in good health. The source material was blood. The CDR3 DNA follows: TGTGCCAGCAGTTATGACAGGGTAAATCAGCCCCAGCATTTT. The encoded protein is CASSYDRVNQPQHF.